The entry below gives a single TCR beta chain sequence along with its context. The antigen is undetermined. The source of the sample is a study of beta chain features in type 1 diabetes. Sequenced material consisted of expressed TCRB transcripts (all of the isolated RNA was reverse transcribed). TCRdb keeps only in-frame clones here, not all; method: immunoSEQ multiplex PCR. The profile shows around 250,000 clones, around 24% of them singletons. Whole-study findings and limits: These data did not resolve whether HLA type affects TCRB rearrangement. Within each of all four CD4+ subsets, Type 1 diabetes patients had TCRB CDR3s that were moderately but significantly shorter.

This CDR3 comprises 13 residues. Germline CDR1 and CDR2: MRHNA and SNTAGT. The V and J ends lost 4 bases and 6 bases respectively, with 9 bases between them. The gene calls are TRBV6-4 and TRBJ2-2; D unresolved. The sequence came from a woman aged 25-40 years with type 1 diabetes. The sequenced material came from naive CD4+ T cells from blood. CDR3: CASSVREAGELFF. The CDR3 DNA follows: TGTGCCAGCAGTGTAAGAGAGGCCGGGGAGCTGTTTTTT.